This T cell receptor beta chain emerged from a study of human T cells and chemical hapten exposure. About the study: While the approximately 25-week study was under way, patients received diphenylcyclopropenone on the scalp every week.

Time point noted: patch test 1, 2 weeks after DPC sensitization. Specified treatment: therapeutic diphenylcyclopropenone sensitization with weekly scalp DPC. At every patch-test visit, blood was drawn before the patch test was applied. The V and J ends lost 6 bases and 4 bases respectively, with 18 bases between them. Germline V gives CDR1 SGHTA, CDR2 FQGNSA. This CDR3 comprises 15 residues. TCRdb called the RACE reads again in MiXCR, with one record for every CDR3 protein. The sample holds about 120,000 distinct CDR3 sequences, around an eighth seen once. Study findings and constraints: Significantly greater numbers of large CDR3 similarity clusters came from expanded TCRs than from controls.

Regarding this clonotype: The antigen remains undetermined.

The material sequenced was whole blood, taken in connection with sensitization to the hapten diphenylcyclopropenone (DPC). The sequence was obtained from a woman aged 45-65 years with alopecia areata. Some clones in this sample may be carry-over from other donors' samples. V usage is TRBV7-2 and J usage is TRBJ1-2, with no clear D. CDR3 DNA: TGTGCCAGCAGTTCCCCGACTGGGAGCGGCTATGGCTACACCTTC. Its translation: CASSSPTGSGYGYTF. The full variable domain, its missing parts supplied by reference TRBV7-2 and TRBJ1-2, is GAGVSQSPSNKVTEKGKDVELRCDPISGHTALYWYRQSLGQGLEFLIYFQGNSAPDKSGLPSDRFSAERTGGSVSTLTIQRTQQEDSAVYLCASSSPTGSGYGYTFGSGTRLTVV.